The 32 T cell receptor beta chains reported below all come from one sample, sequenced in a study of tissue T cells after allogeneic stem cell transplantation. Assay: immunoSEQ multiplex PCR; the TCRdb copy retains only in-frame clones and omits some. The profile shows tens of thousands of clones, 80% to 95% of them singletons. The sequences come from blood, collected before transplantation. The source of these receptors is a woman aged 40-69 years who later had graft-versus-host disease after an allogeneic stem cell transplant.

This sequence joins TRBV30 and TRBJ1-1, with 9 bases that match TRBD1. Per the germline V gene, CDR1 is GTSNPN and CDR2 is SVGIG (reference sequence). This CDR3 comprises 17 residues. J was trimmed by 0 bases and V by 5 bases; bases with no gene match: 13. CDR3 in amino acids: CAWWRGGTGTMNTEAFF. The CDR3 DNA reads TGTGCCTGGTGGAGGGGGGGGACAGGGACAATGAACACTGAAGCTTTCTTT. Filled out from reference TRBV30 and TRBJ1-1, the complete variable domain reads SQTIHQWPATLVQPVGSPLSLECTVEGTSNPNLYWYRQAAGRGLQLLFYSVGIGQISSEVPQNLSASRPQDRQFILSSKKLLLSDSGFYLCAWWRGGTGTMNTEAFFGQGTRLTVV.

CDR3 DNA: TGTGCCAGCAAACCGACGGTCATGAACACTGAAGCTTTCTTT. Translating gives CASKPTVMNTEAFF. V and J are TRBV7-9 and TRBJ1-1; no definite D call. CDR3 length: 14 amino acids. Germline V gene lookup returns CDR1 SEHNR and CDR2 FQNEAQ (reference sequence). The V end lost 7 bases, the J end lost 0 bases, and 12 bases lay between the germline ends.

CDR3 residues: CASSSNGRETQYF. The DNA for the CDR3 is TGTGCCAGCAGTTCCAACGGAAGAGAGACCCAGTACTTC. The chain links TRBV28 to TRBJ2-5; D is unresolved. V was shortened by 4 bases and J by 4 bases, with 10 bases between the two germline ends. Germline lookup yields CDR1 MDHEN and CDR2 SYDVKM. The CDR3 covers 13 residues. Complete variable domain (other parts from reference TRBV28 and TRBJ2-5): DVKVTQSSRYLVKRTGEKVFLECVQDMDHENMFWYRQDPGLGLRLIYFSYDVKMKEKGDIPEGYSVSREKKERFSLILESASTNQTSMYLCASSSNGRETQYFGPGTRLLVL.

This CDR3 is CASSEALGTLNEQFF. CDR3 DNA sequence: TGTGCCAGCAGTGAAGCGCTCGGGACACTAAATGAGCAGTTCTTC. The genes are TRBV2 and TRBJ2-1, with D possibly matching TRBD1 (6 bases). The CDR3 totals 15 residues. The germline V gene has CDR1 SNHLY and CDR2 FYNNEI. Trimming took 0 bases from V and 7 from J, leaving 13 bases between them.

V gene TRBV30 combines with J gene TRBJ1-4, with D possibly matching TRBD1 (6 bases). The CDR3 covers 15 residues. The germline V and J ends were trimmed by 3 bases and 3 bases, with 14 bases remaining between them. The germline CDR1 and CDR2 sequences are GTSNPN and SVGIG (reference sequence). CDR3 loop: CAWSILQGPNEKLFF. The CDR3 DNA sequence: TGTGCCTGGAGCATTTTACAGGGACCTAATGAAAAACTGTTTTTT.

The chain combines TRBV7-2 with TRBJ2-6; D possibly uses TRBD1 or TRBD2 (5 bases each). The germline V gene encodes CDR1 SGHTA and CDR2 FQGNSA. This CDR3 spans 18 amino acids. Trimming removed 5 bases from V and 0 bases from J, with 17 bases in between. CDR3 protein: CASSPGGFGLSGANVLTF. CDR3 coding DNA: TGTGCCAGCAGCCCTGGGGGATTCGGACTCTCTGGGGCCAACGTCCTGACTTTC.

The genes are TRBV28 and TRBJ1-1; 7 positions match TRBD1. This CDR3 has 13 amino acids. CDR1 and CDR2 (germline): MDHEN, SYDVKM. V dropped 6 bases and J dropped 6; count of bases not matched to a gene: 7. The CDR3 sequence is CASRSGGGSEAFF. The CDR3 nucleotides read TGTGCCAGCAGGTCAGGGGGTGGCTCTGAAGCTTTCTTT.

The CDR3 region is CASWGQGSTDTQYF. CDR3 nucleotide sequence: TGTGCCAGCTGGGGACAGGGGAGCACAGATACGCAGTATTTT. The V and J genes are TRBV6-6 and TRBJ2-3; 10 bases are shared with TRBD1. The germline V gene encodes CDR1 MNHNY and CDR2 SVGAGI (reference sequence). The CDR3 loop spans 14 amino acids. Trimming took 8 bases from V and 0 from J; bases not matched to a gene: 2.

The chain is built from TRBV3-1 (or the pseudogene TRBV3-2) and TRBJ2-5; 9 nucleotides match TRBD1. The V and J ends lost 1 base and 6 bases, in that order; junction bases with no gene match: 3. CDR1 LGHDT and CDR2 YNNKEL come from the germline V gene (reference sequence). This CDR3 spans 14 amino acids. For the CDR3, the DNA is TGTGCCAGCAGCCAAGGGACAGGGGAAAAGACCCAGTACTTC. Its protein is CASSQGTGEKTQYF.

The chain carries TRBV7-9 and TRBJ2-3, with D uncertain. Trimming cost V 4 bases and J 2 bases, with 13 bases left between them. CDR1 and CDR2 (germline): SEHNR, FQNEAQ (reference sequence). CDR3 length: 15 residues. DNA of the CDR3: TGTGCCAGCAGCTCCCCGAACAAAGCCACAGATACGCAGTATTTT. It specifies CASSSPNKATDTQYF.

The chain links TRBV6-5 to TRBJ1-1; D remains ambiguous. This CDR3 spans 11 amino acids. The germline V gene encodes CDR1 MNHEY and CDR2 SVGAGI. Trimming removed 4 bases at V and 9 bases at J, with 9 bases between. CDR3 bases: TGTGCCAGCAGTTCGCTACTACAAGCTTTCTTT. Protein product: CASSSLLQAFF.

This chain links TRBV11-2 with TRBJ2-3; D remains ambiguous. Germline values: CDR1 SGHAT, CDR2 FQNNGV. The CDR3 spans 14 residues. The V gene lost 5 bases and the J gene lost 6 bases, with 15 bases spanning the gap. Here the CDR3 DNA reads TGTGCCAGCAGCCCGGCCCCCCGTTGGGATACGCAGTATTTT. Amino acid sequence: CASSPAPRWDTQYF.

The genes are TRBV2 and TRBJ2-1; 10 bases align to TRBD2. The CDR3 totals 15 residues. Germline V gene sequence: CDR1 SNHLY, CDR2 FYNNEI. The V and J ends lost 10 bases and 6 bases, in that order; junction bases with no gene match: 12. For the CDR3, the DNA is TGTGCCACTTCGCCCGGATTAGCGGGAGGCAATGAGCAGTTCTTC. Amino acids: CATSPGLAGGNEQFF.

The chain combines TRBV29-1 with TRBJ2-3; the D gene is possibly TRBD2 (5 bases). Trimming pared 5 bases from V and 0 bases from J, leaving 18 bases between. This CDR3 is 16 amino acids long. CDR1 and CDR2 from the germline V gene are SQVTM and ANQGSEA. This CDR3 reads CSVRGSLGSSTDTQYF. The CDR3 DNA reads as TGCAGCGTTCGAGGGAGTTTGGGGTCTAGCACAGATACGCAGTATTTT.

The rearrangement links TRBV7-2 to TRBJ2-4, with TRBD1 identical over 7 bases. From germline, CDR1 is SGHTA and CDR2 FQGNSA. CDR3 length equals 14 residues. Trimming took 5 bases from V and 7 from J; bases not matched to a gene: 8. The DNA for the CDR3 is TGTGCCAGCAGCACCTACGACAGGGCGAACATTCAGTACTTC. This translates into CASSTYDRANIQYF.

This chain connects TRBV18 to TRBJ1-4, with a possible D match to TRBD1 (5 bases). Germline V gene sequence: CDR1 KGHSH, CDR2 LQKENI. The CDR3 is made up of 15 amino acids. Trimming took off 0 bases at V and 7 bases at J, with 12 bases between the two ends. The CDR3 DNA follows: TGTGCCAGCTCACCACCGATCGGCGGGGGTGAAAAACTGTTTTTT. This codes for CASSPPIGGGEKLFF.

The chain employs TRBV5-5 and TRBJ1-2, with TRBD1 as a possible D gene (6 bases). V lost 4 bases and J 4 bases, leaving 20 bases between the germline ends. CDR3 size: 16 residues. Germline CDR1 and CDR2: SGHKS and YYEKEE (reference sequence). In nucleotides, the CDR3 is TGTGCCAGCAGCCCCACAGGACAGCTCGGGGGCTATGGCTACACCTTC. It yields the protein CASSPTGQLGGYGYTF.

The gene calls are TRBV3-1 (or the pseudogene TRBV3-2) and TRBJ2-5; D may be TRBD1 or TRBD2 (5 bases each). V lost 1 base to trimming and J lost 4 bases, with 16 bases between them. Germline V gene lookup returns CDR1 LGHDT and CDR2 YNNKEL (reference sequence). The CDR3 length is 16 residues. In nucleotides, the CDR3 is TGTGCCAGCAGCCAAGGCATTAGCCTGAGGGGAGAGACCCAGTACTTC. It encodes CASSQGISLRGETQYF.

The rearrangement uses TRBV4-3 and TRBJ1-2, with TRBD1 as a possible D gene (6 bases). Looked up from germline, CDR1 is LGHNA and CDR2 is YSLEER. The CDR3 has 15 residues. V shed 0 bases and J shed 3 bases, with 11 bases lying between them. The CDR3 DNA sequence: TGCGCCAGCAGCCAAGATACTTCAGGGGACTATGGCTACACCTTC. Translated, it gives CASSQDTSGDYGYTF.

The sample holds a few counts of this clone. The J gene is TRBJ2-6, the V gene TRBV28; maybe TRBD2 (6 bases). CDR1 is MDHEN and CDR2 is SYDVKM in the germline V gene. Trimming took 10 bases from V and 1 from J, leaving 17 bases between them. CDR3 length: 16 amino acids. The CDR3 bases are TGTGCCACCATGGGGGGTAGGTGGTCTGGGGCCAACGTCCTGACTTTC. It encodes CATMGGRWSGANVLTF.

V gene TRBV5-4 combines with J gene TRBJ1-2, with TRBD1 as a possible D gene (6 bases). The CDR3 loop spans 14 amino acids. In germline, CDR1 is SGHNT, CDR2 YYREEE (reference sequence). Between the trimmed V and J ends, which lost 4 bases and 8 bases, there was a span of 18 bases. In DNA form, the CDR3 reads TGTGCCAGCAGCGGAATACAGGGAGTTTGGGGCTACACCTTC. This codes for CASSGIQGVWGYTF.

This clone appeared a single time. The chain combines TRBV10-3 with TRBJ2-2, with TRBD1 identical over 12 bases. This CDR3 has 14 amino acids. Germline V CDR1 and CDR2: ENHRY, SYGVKD. V lost 8 bases and J lost 4; bases outside the gene matches: 2. CDR3 loop: CAISGQGATGELFF. In nucleotides, the CDR3 is TGTGCCATCTCGGGACAGGGGGCCACCGGGGAGCTGTTTTTT.

The count of this clone is one. The chain recombines TRBV9 with TRBJ1-5; 9 bases are a match to TRBD1. This CDR3 comprises 17 residues. Germline CDR1 is SGDLS and CDR2 is YYNGEE. J lost 0 bases, V lost 5 bases, and 9 bases had no gene match. The CDR3: CASSPGQGVGSNQPQHF. Written as DNA, the CDR3 is TGTGCCAGCAGTCCGGGACAGGGAGTGGGTAGCAATCAGCCCCAGCATTTT. Full variable domain (missing parts from reference TRBV9 and TRBJ1-5): DSGVTQTPKHLITATGQRVTLRCSPRSGDLSVYWYQQSLDQGLQFLIQYYNGEERAKGNILERFSAQQFPDLHSELNLSSLELGDSALYFCASSPGQGVGSNQPQHFGDGTRLSIL.

As regards this clone: The junction shows a germline mismatch at one end, possibly a read error. This rearrangement joins TRBV7-2 to TRBJ2-1, with unresolved D. The length of the CDR3 is 12 residues. Germline CDR1 is SGHTA and CDR2 is FQGNSA. The CDR3 bases are TGTGCCAGCACCTTAGTGGTCAATGAGCAGTTCTTC. Translation gives CASTLVVNEQFF.

This chain uses TRBV4-3 with TRBJ2-7; no definite D call. V was cut by 0 bases and J by 5 bases, with 8 bases left in between. Germline loops: CDR1 LGHNA, CDR2 YSLEER. There are 13 residues in the CDR3. CDR3 region: CASSQDWANEQYF. CDR3 sequence (DNA): TGCGCCAGCAGCCAAGACTGGGCCAACGAGCAGTACTTC.

This chain uses TRBV2 with TRBJ2-1; TRBD1 matches 7 bases. Germline V gene data show CDR1 as SNHLY and CDR2 as FYNNEI. This CDR3 is built from 13 residues. Trimming at V came to 5 bases and at J to 8 bases, leaving 6 bases not matched to a gene. The CDR3 nucleotides read TGTGCCAGCAGTACGGGACAGTCCGATGAGCAGTTCTTC. Translation: CASSTGQSDEQFF.

The V gene is TRBV6-1, the J gene TRBJ2-3; no clear D. The CDR3 is 16 amino acids. Germline V gives CDR1 MNHNS, CDR2 SASEGT. V lost 1 base, J lost 7 bases, and 18 bases lay in between. The CDR3 spells CASSEVLSMPFYTQYF. CDR3 in DNA: TGTGCCAGCAGTGAAGTTTTAAGCATGCCTTTCTATACGCAGTATTTT.

The chain links TRBV18 to TRBJ2-7; D gene ambiguous. The CDR3 is made up of 11 amino acids. V lost 2 bases, J lost 6 bases, and 5 bases lay in between. Germline values: CDR1 KGHSH, CDR2 LQKENI. The CDR3 sequence: CASSPGLEQYF. CDR3 DNA sequence: TGTGCCAGCTCACCAGGCCTCGAGCAGTACTTC.

This clone appeared once. The genes are TRBV14 and TRBJ1-3; D gene uncertain. CDR1 is SGHDN and CDR2 is FVKESK in the germline V gene. Trimming took off 1 base at V and 0 bases at J, with 10 bases between the two ends. There are 16 residues in the CDR3. The DNA of the CDR3 is TGTGCCAGCAGCCAAGGCAGCGCCTACTCTGGAAACACCATATATTTT. Its translation: CASSQGSAYSGNTIYF.

J is TRBJ2-3 and V is TRBV5-1; TRBD2 aligns across 10 bases. With V trimmed by 4 bases and J by 5 bases, 16 bases remained unmatched. CDR3 length equals 18 residues. CDR1 and CDR2 from the germline V gene are SGHRS and YFSETQ. The CDR3 sequence: CASSPQGASGRVGDTQYF. The CDR3 DNA is TGCGCCAGCAGCCCCCAGGGGGCGAGCGGGAGGGTTGGAGATACGCAGTATTTT.

The rearrangement joins TRBV5-8 to TRBJ2-7; perhaps TRBD1 as D (6 bases). The CDR3 spans 13 residues. Germline CDR1 reads SGHTS; CDR2 reads YDEGEE. V lost 2 bases, J lost 7 bases, and 13 bases lay in between. The CDR3 here is CASSFQGTEEQYF. Written as DNA, the CDR3 is TGTGCCAGCAGCTTTCAGGGGACGGAAGAGCAGTACTTC.

The chain links TRBV28 to TRBJ2-3; 8 bases fit TRBD2. Germline V lookup: CDR1 MDHEN, CDR2 SYDVKM. The V and J ends lost 6 bases and 8 bases, in that order; junction bases with no gene match: 1. The CDR3 is made up of 11 amino acids. The CDR3 protein is CASRSGSTQYF. The CDR3 DNA is TGTGCCAGCAGGAGCGGGAGTACGCAGTATTTT. The whole variable domain, filled in from reference TRBV28 and TRBJ2-3, reads DVKVTQSSRYLVKRTGEKVFLECVQDMDHENMFWYRQDPGLGLRLIYFSYDVKMKEKGDIPEGYSVSREKKERFSLILESASTNQTSMYLCASRSGSTQYFGPGTRLTVL.